This T cell receptor (beta chain) stems from a study of vaccination and CD4 T cells after COVID-19. Study overall: Nine convalescent cases were mild and one was severe, and all had been SARS-CoV-2 positive by nasal swab PCR. Median time from COVID diagnosis to post-COVID sampling was 101 days (35 to 161).

V lost 1 base, J lost 7 bases, and 12 bases lay in between. Germline CDR1 is SGHTS and CDR2 is YDEGEE. This CDR3 spans 15 amino acids. Stated treatment: approximately nine-day PBMC culture with coronavirus spike peptide pools or control peptides (ViraFEST assay). This clonotype showed up just a few times. Its specificity is not known. Study-wide results and caveats: A median 86.3% of convalescent patients' SARS-CoV-2-reactive clones emerged only after vaccination.

Sequencing of the DNA from cultured CD4+ T cells was carried out with the Oncomine TCR Beta short-read assay. TCRdb redid the calling of the PCR reads with MiXCR, one entry per CDR3 protein. The sample yields 15,000 to 20,000 distinct CDR3 sequences, roughly 40% seen once. The rearrangement joins TRBV5-8 to TRBJ1-6, with D uncertain. The TCR was taken from a human donor who had recovered from COVID-19. The sequenced sample was CD4+ T cells from blood, cultured in vitro. The CDR3 loop is CASSLQRGPNSPLHF. The CDR3 bases are TGTGCCAGCAGCTTGCAGCGGGGTCCAAATTCACCCCTCCACTTT.